The 25 T cell receptor beta chains below come from one sample, sequenced in a study of CD8+ T cells in alopecia areata (dated by TCRdb to the late 2010s). Taken with the paper, the label for time point translates to: baseline before oral tofacitinib. The method was the immunoSEQ multiplex PCR assay. RNA was extracted from all samples and reverse transcribed into cDNA as template for TCR sequencing. TCRdb retrieved this table from immuneACCESS and kept in-frame rearrangements only. Not all clones are present; in checked studies, unresolved V genes account for under half, and no reason is known for the remainder. The sample table holds under 75,000 clones, of which about half were seen once. In total, the top ten clones hold about a sixth of the sample. Here the sequenced sample was CD8+ T cells sorted from blood, taken at week 0. These receptors were taken from a human donor with alopecia areata.

The rearrangement links TRBV28 to TRBJ1-5; D is unclear. Trimming removed 7 bases at V and 2 bases at J, with 9 bases between. The CDR3 contains 13 residues. From germline, CDR1 is MDHEN and CDR2 SYDVKM. CDR3 nucleotides: TGTGCCAGCAACCCCCGCGGCAATCAGCCCCAGCATTTT. Encoded protein: CASNPRGNQPQHF. The full variable domain, rest sourced from reference TRBV28 and TRBJ1-5, is DVKVTQSSRYLVKRTGEKVFLECVQDMDHENMFWYRQDPGLGLRLIYFSYDVKMKEKGDIPEGYSVSREKKERFSLILESASTNQTSMYLCASNPRGNQPQHFGDGTRLSIL.

In this sample, this clone turned up a few times. This sequence joins TRBV19 and TRBJ2-7; 10 positions match TRBD1. Germline CDR1 and CDR2: LNHDA and SQIVND (reference sequence). The CDR3 extends over 16 amino acids. V shed 4 bases and J 1 base; nucleotides not matched to a gene: 7. The CDR3 spells CASSTEGQGKSYEQYF. CDR3 sequence (DNA): TGTGCCAGTAGTACCGAGGGACAGGGGAAGTCCTACGAGCAGTACTTC. Looking up the rest from reference TRBV19 and TRBJ2-7 gives the full variable domain: DGGITQSPKYLFRKEGQNVTLSCEQNLNHDAMYWYRQDPGQGLRLIYYSQIVNDFQKGDIAEGYSVSREKKESFPLTVTSAQKNPTAFYLCASSTEGQGKSYEQYFGPGTRLTVT.

The V gene is TRBV9, the J gene TRBJ2-4, with D maybe TRBD2 (5 bases). This CDR3 has 15 residues. The germline V gene encodes CDR1 SGDLS and CDR2 YYNGEE. The V gene lost 4 bases and the J gene lost 3 bases, with 14 bases spanning the gap. This chain's CDR3 is CASSPPAVGKNIQYF. The CDR3 DNA sequence: TGTGCCAGCAGCCCTCCAGCGGTGGGCAAAAACATTCAGTACTTC.

This clone was counted ten times or more. The CDR3 reads CASSHGQRAPPETQYF. The CDR3 DNA reads as TGTGCCAGCAGCCATGGACAACGTGCACCGCCGGAGACCCAGTACTTC. The chain links TRBV7-2 to TRBJ2-5, with a possible D match to TRBD1 (5 bases). There are 16 residues in the CDR3. V lost 5 bases and J lost 5, with 21 bases in between. Germline CDR1 is SGHTA and CDR2 is FQGNSA.

This clone showed up just a few times. The chain recombines TRBV19 with TRBJ2-1; D unclear. Germline assignment: CDR1 LNHDA and CDR2 SQIVND (reference sequence). This CDR3 is 18 amino acids long. The germline V and J ends were trimmed by 5 bases and 0 bases, with 20 bases remaining between them. The CDR3 DNA sequence: TGTGCCAGTAGTTCCCCCGCGTTCCAGACCGGCTCCTACAATGAGCAGTTCTTC. The encoded protein is CASSSPAFQTGSYNEQFF.

This clone was picked up a small number of times. The chain recombines TRBV27 with TRBJ2-3; 7 bases align to TRBD1. Per germline, CDR1 MNHEY and CDR2 SMNVEV (reference sequence). Germline trimming cut 4 bases from V and 2 bases from J; bases unmatched to any gene: 6. The CDR3 has 15 residues. CDR3 protein: CASSSRDSYTDTQYF. CDR3 nucleotide sequence: TGTGCCAGCAGTTCCCGGGACAGTTACACAGATACGCAGTATTTT.

The chain links TRBV4-1 to TRBJ2-7; D gene uncertain. V was shortened by 0 bases and J by 7 bases, with 22 bases between the two germline ends. Germline-derived CDR1 and CDR2 are MGHRA and YSYEKL. The CDR3 extends over 17 amino acids. The chain's CDR3 is CASSQDLGPTASWEQYF. The CDR3 DNA is TGCGCCAGCAGCCAAGATCTGGGTCCCACAGCCTCGTGGGAGCAGTACTTC.

The chain has TRBV29-1 and TRBJ2-7; D ambiguous. V gave up 7 bases and J gave up 3 bases, with 16 bases separating them. This CDR3 spans 13 amino acids. Germline CDR1 SQVTM, CDR2 ANQGSEA. The CDR3 DNA reads as TGCAGCGCACGACTCCCGCCCCTCTACGAGCAGTACTTC. Translation: CSARLPPLYEQYF.

This clone was picked up many times. J is TRBJ2-5 and V is TRBV5-5, with unresolved D. Germline-derived CDR1 and CDR2 are SGHKS and YYEKEE (reference sequence). The CDR3 covers 14 residues. Trimming took off 1 base at V and 0 bases at J, with 7 bases between the two ends. CDR3 sequence (DNA): TGTGCCAGCAGCTTGTGGCGGAACCAAGAGACCCAGTACTTC. It specifies CASSLWRNQETQYF. The entire variable domain, with the rest obtained from reference TRBV5-5 and TRBJ2-5, is as follows: DAGVTQSPTHLIKTRGQQVTLRCSPISGHKSVSWYQQVLGQGPQFIFQYYEKEERGRGNFPDRFSARQFPNYSSELNVNALLLGDSALYLCASSLWRNQETQYFGPGTRLLVL.

This clone has only a few counts. The chain carries TRBV7-3 and TRBJ2-2; no clear D gene. The germline V gene encodes CDR1 SGHTA and CDR2 FQGTGA. The CDR3 runs 14 residues. V shed 0 bases and J shed 4 bases, with 6 bases lying between them. DNA for the CDR3: TGTGCCAGCAGCTTAACAGGGCTCACCGGGGAGCTGTTTTTT. As protein: CASSLTGLTGELFF.

This clone turned up a few times. The chain joins TRBV7-2 to TRBJ2-1; maybe TRBD1 (5 bases). Deletions cut 1 base from V and 0 bases from J, with 10 bases between. The CDR3 sequence is 16 residues long. CDR1 and CDR2 from the germline V gene are SGHTA and FQGNSA. This CDR3 is CASSLGNRRSYNEQFF. The CDR3 DNA follows: TGTGCCAGCAGCTTAGGTAACAGGCGCTCCTACAATGAGCAGTTCTTC.

The chain employs TRBV27 and TRBJ2-7, with D unresolved. Germline V gene data show CDR1 as MNHEY and CDR2 as SMNVEV (reference sequence). The V gene lost 3 bases and the J gene lost 6 bases, with 12 bases spanning the gap. The CDR3 consists of 13 residues. Here the CDR3 reads CASSFGAGTEQYF. For the CDR3, the DNA is TGTGCCAGCAGTTTCGGTGCAGGTACCGAGCAGTACTTC.

This clone has a handful of counts. DNA of the CDR3: TGTGCCAGCAGCTTAGTTGAAGGGAAGTCCTACGAGCAGTACTTC. Translated, it gives CASSLVEGKSYEQYF. The J gene is TRBJ2-7, the V gene TRBV7-2, with D uncertain. The CDR3 covers 15 residues. Deletions cut 1 base from V and 1 base from J, with 11 bases between. Germline V lookup: CDR1 SGHTA, CDR2 FQGNSA.

This clone has just one count. The V gene is TRBV27, the J gene TRBJ2-2; maybe TRBD1 (6 bases). V lost 3 bases to trimming and J lost 5 bases, with 13 bases between them. The CDR3 totals 15 residues. From germline, CDR1 is MNHEY and CDR2 SMNVEV (reference sequence). The CDR3 bases are TGTGCCAGCAGTTTCTTGGGACATACGACCGGGGAGCTGTTTTTT. Its protein product is CASSFLGHTTGELFF.

The chain couples TRBV2 to TRBJ2-4; TRBD1 matches at 7 bases. The ends lost 2 bases at V and 8 bases at J; junction bases unmatched: 9. This CDR3 contains 15 residues. CDR1 and CDR2 from the germline V gene are SNHLY and FYNNEI. The CDR3: CASSERGRFMDIQYF. CDR3 coding DNA: TGTGCCAGCAGTGAAAGGGGGCGGTTCATGGACATTCAGTACTTC.

J is TRBJ1-5 and V is TRBV15; weak D call: TRBD1 (6 bases). CDR3 length equals 16 residues. Germline V CDR1 and CDR2: LNHNV, YYDKDF (reference sequence). Trimming stripped 1 base from V and 3 bases from J, with 13 bases between. The DNA of the CDR3 is TGTGCCACCAGCAGAGTGGCAGGGGCCCTCAATCAGCCCCAGCATTTT. As protein: CATSRVAGALNQPQHF.

The count of this clone is one. V is TRBV7-9 and J is TRBJ2-7; 8 positions match TRBD1. The V gene end was trimmed by 5 bases and the J gene end by 5 bases; junction bases not matched to a gene: 8. CDR3 length equals 14 residues. Germline V CDR1 and CDR2: SEHNR, FQNEAQ (reference sequence). The CDR3 region is CASSPDRVLHEQYF. The CDR3 DNA is TGTGCCAGCAGCCCGGACAGGGTTCTCCACGAGCAGTACTTC.

This sequence joins TRBV25-1 and TRBJ2-1; D is undetermined. This CDR3 region has 13 residues. The ends were cut back, 6 bases at V and 3 bases at J, with 9 bases in the middle. Germline CDR1 reads MGHDK; CDR2 reads SYGVNS. The CDR3 sequence is CASRSSFYNEQFF. CDR3 bases: TGTGCCAGCAGAAGTTCTTTCTACAATGAGCAGTTCTTC.

The rearrangement uses TRBV29-1 and TRBJ2-1; a weak D match, TRBD2 (5 bases). Between the trimmed V and J ends, which lost 3 bases and 8 bases, there was a span of 17 bases. The CDR3 length is 14 residues. CDR1 and CDR2 from the germline V gene are SQVTM and ANQGSEA. CDR3 residues: CSVDNGMASYEQFF. DNA of the CDR3: TGCAGCGTTGACAACGGGATGGCTAGCTATGAGCAGTTCTTC.

This clone appeared once. The chain carries TRBV2 and TRBJ2-1, with 9 bases that match TRBD1. The length of the CDR3 is 14 residues. Germline V gene lookup returns CDR1 SNHLY and CDR2 FYNNEI. The V segment lost 3 bases and the J segment 8 bases; nucleotides outside the gene matches: 5. CDR3 protein: CASSDTGGADEQFF. The CDR3 coding sequence is TGTGCCAGCAGTGATACAGGGGGCGCAGATGAGCAGTTCTTC.

The V gene is TRBV29-1, the J gene TRBJ1-2; 8 positions agree with TRBD1. From germline, CDR1 is SQVTM and CDR2 ANQGSEA. CDR3 length: 16 residues. With V trimmed by 7 bases and J by 2 bases, 15 bases remained unmatched. In nucleotides, the CDR3 is TGCAGCGCTTCTCCGGGACAGGACGAACGAAACTATGGCTACACCTTC. It specifies CSASPGQDERNYGYTF.

The chain recombines TRBV29-1 with TRBJ2-3, with 9 nucleotides matching TRBD2. The CDR3 length is 14 residues. Germline V CDR1 and CDR2: SQVTM, ANQGSEA. V was pared by 5 bases and J by 8 bases, with 11 bases of the junction left unmatched. In DNA, the CDR3 is TGCAGCGTTCGAGGCGGCGGGAGGGCCGCTACGCAGTATTTT. It translates to CSVRGGGRAATQYF.

The J gene is TRBJ1-1, the V gene TRBV27; possible D gene TRBD1, 5 bases. The ends were cut back, 0 bases at V and 1 base at J, with 12 bases in the middle. Germline V gives CDR1 MNHEY, CDR2 SMNVEV (reference sequence). The CDR3 covers 16 residues. CDR3 nucleotides: TGTGCCAGCAGTTTATCGGGACCGAAGCAGAACACTGAAGCTTTCTTT. Translated: CASSLSGPKQNTEAFF.

This clone was observed a handful of times. The rearrangement joins TRBV29-1 to TRBJ2-7, with 7 bases fitting TRBD1. Per the germline V gene, CDR1 is SQVTM and CDR2 is ANQGSEA. The CDR3 has 11 amino acids. V lost 6 bases and J lost 7; bases outside the gene matches: 6. CDR3 DNA: TGCAGCGTGGCAGACAGGGATGAGCAGTACTTC. This codes for CSVADRDEQYF.

This clone was picked up a small number of times. The chain links TRBV9 to TRBJ2-2; D possibly uses TRBD1 or TRBD2 (5 bases each). Deletions cut 0 bases from V and 5 bases from J, with 14 bases between. Germline loops: CDR1 SGDLS, CDR2 YYNGEE. The CDR3 has 16 residues. Written as DNA, the CDR3 is TGTGCCAGCAGCGTAGCAGGGACCACGAGAACCGGGGAGCTGTTTTTT. It specifies CASSVAGTTRTGELFF. Based on the CDR3 plus reference TRBV9 and TRBJ2-2, the full variable domain is DSGVTQTPKHLITATGQRVTLRCSPRSGDLSVYWYQQSLDQGLQFLIQYYNGEERAKGNILERFSAQQFPDLHSELNLSSLELGDSALYFCASSVAGTTRTGELFFGEGSRLTVL.